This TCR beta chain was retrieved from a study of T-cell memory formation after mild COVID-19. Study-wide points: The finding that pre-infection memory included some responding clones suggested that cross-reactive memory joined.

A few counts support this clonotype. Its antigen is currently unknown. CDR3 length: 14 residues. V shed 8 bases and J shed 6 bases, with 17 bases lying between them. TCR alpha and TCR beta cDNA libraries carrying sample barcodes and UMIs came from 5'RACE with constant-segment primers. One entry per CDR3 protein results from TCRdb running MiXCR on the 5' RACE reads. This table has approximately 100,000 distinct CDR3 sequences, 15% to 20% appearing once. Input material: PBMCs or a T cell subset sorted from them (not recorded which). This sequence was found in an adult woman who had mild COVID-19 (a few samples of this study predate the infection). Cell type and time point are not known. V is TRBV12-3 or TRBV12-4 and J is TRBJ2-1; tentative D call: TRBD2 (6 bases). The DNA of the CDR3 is TGTGCCAGCTGTCTACCGGGACTCCCCAATGAGCAGTTCTTC. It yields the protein CASCLPGLPNEQFF.